Following are 14 T cell receptor beta chains from one sample sequenced in a study of Graves' ophthalmopathy and Graves' hyperthyroidism. The study amplified TCR beta CDR3 regions using RNA transcripts. First-round RT-PCR used HTBI primers; second-round multiplex PCR followed. TCRdb reprocessed the multiplex PCR reads with MiXCR, giving one entry per CDR3 protein. This sample carries about 700,000 distinct CDR3 sequences, about 41% of them seen once, and the ten largest clones take around 3%. The sequenced material came from peripheral blood. These receptors came from an adult man with Graves' ophthalmopathy.

The V and J genes are TRBV6-5 and TRBJ2-2, with D maybe TRBD2 (6 bases). There are 14 residues in the CDR3. V gave up 2 bases and J gave up 6 bases, with 10 bases separating them. Germline loops: CDR1 MNHEY, CDR2 SVGAGI. The CDR3 here is CASSYAGNAGELFF. CDR3 in DNA: TGTGCCAGCAGTTACGCGGGGAATGCCGGGGAGCTGTTTTTT.

This clonotype was detected many times. V is TRBV19 and J is TRBJ1-5; possibly TRBD1 for D (5 bases). CDR1 and CDR2 from the germline V gene are LNHDA and SQIVND (reference sequence). The length of the CDR3 is 13 residues. Trimming removed 6 bases from V and 4 bases from J, with 10 bases in between. The CDR3, as DNA: TGTGCCAGTAGCAGACAGTTAAATCAGCCCCAGCATTTT. It is translated as CASSRQLNQPQHF. Supplemented by reference TRBV19 and TRBJ1-5, the full variable domain reads DGGITQSPKYLFRKEGQNVTLSCEQNLNHDAMYWYRQDPGQGLRLIYYSQIVNDFQKGDIAEGYSVSREKKESFPLTVTSAQKNPTAFYLCASSRQLNQPQHFGDGTRLSIL.

A note on this clonotype: This may be a read error, as it is one base from a much larger clone. This rearrangement joins TRBV7-8 to TRBJ2-7; 13 positions match TRBD2. The CDR3 length is 16 residues. The junction had 10 bases not matched to a gene; V was cut back by 5 bases and J by 6 bases. The germline gives CDR1 SGHVS, CDR2 FQNEAQ. CDR3 sequence reads: CASSQRTSGRMSEQYF. Written as DNA, the CDR3 is TGTGCCAGCAGCCAAAGGACTAGCGGGAGAATGAGCGAGCAGTACTTC.

This clonotype was recorded at least ten times. DNA for the CDR3: TGTGCCAGTAGTATAGCGAGGAACACTGAAGCTTTCTTT. This codes for CASSIARNTEAFF. The V gene is TRBV19, the J gene TRBJ1-1; D not resolved. From germline, CDR1 is LNHDA and CDR2 SQIVND (reference sequence). V shed 1 base and J shed 1 base, with 4 bases lying between them. This CDR3 region has 13 residues.

This clonotype was seen ten or more times. The V gene is TRBV6-5, the J gene TRBJ1-3; 9 bases are shared with TRBD1. After removal of 2 bases from V and 2 bases from J, the junction contained 4 bases not matched to a gene. Germline CDR1 reads MNHEY; CDR2 reads SVGAGI. This CDR3 spans 16 amino acids. CDR3 sequence: CASSYGTGSAGNTIYF. The CDR3 region has the DNA TGTGCCAGCAGTTACGGGACAGGGAGCGCTGGAAACACCATATATTTT.

The sample holds many counts of this clonotype. This chain's CDR3 is CASSLWGGGEKLFF. As DNA, the CDR3 is TGTGCCAGCAGCCTTTGGGGGGGGGGCGAAAAACTGTTTTTT. The chain is built from TRBV7-2 and TRBJ1-4, with a tentative D call TRBD1 (6 bases). CDR1 and CDR2 from the germline V gene are SGHTA and FQGNSA. This CDR3 has 14 amino acids. Trimming took 5 bases from V and 8 from J, leaving 15 bases between them.

With respect to this clonotype: An end of the junction does not agree with germline; a read error may underlie this. V usage is TRBV25-1 and J usage is TRBJ1-1; D possibly corresponds to TRBD1 (6 bases). The germline V gene has CDR1 MGHDK and CDR2 SYGVNS. The CDR3 covers 14 residues. The CDR3 nucleotides read TGTGCCAGCTTCCAAACAGGGTGGGTCACTGAAGCTCTCTTT. Translation: CASFQTGWVTEALF.

J is TRBJ1-5 and V is TRBV6-1, with D unclear. The V gene's germline CDR1 is MNHNS and CDR2 SASEGT. With 2 bases removed from V and 9 bases from J, the gap between germline ends came to 17 bases. CDR3 length: 15 amino acids. CDR3 residues: CASSELGQTYGPQHF. Written as DNA, the CDR3 is TGTGCCAGCAGTGAACTAGGTCAGACTTACGGGCCCCAGCATTTT.

V gene TRBV6-6 combines with J gene TRBJ2-7, with D possibly matching TRBD2 (5 bases). This CDR3 region has 14 residues. Germline V gene lookup returns CDR1 MNHNY and CDR2 SVGAGI (reference sequence). The germline V and J ends were trimmed by 7 bases and 9 bases, with 22 bases remaining between them. The CDR3 here is CASTAGTPVFLQYF. CDR3 DNA: TGTGCCAGCACGGCGGGTACCCCGGTTTTCTTGCAGTACTTC.

About this clonotype: A clone one base away is much larger, so this may be a read error. V usage is TRBV11-1 and J usage is TRBJ2-2; no definite D call. Germline V gene lookup returns CDR1 SGHAT and CDR2 FQDESV (reference sequence). This CDR3 contains 12 residues. V dropped 9 bases and J dropped 7 bases, with 12 bases sitting between them. In nucleotides, the CDR3 is TGTGCCAGTAGTATAGGGAACGGGGAGCTGTTTTTT. Translating gives CASSIGNGELFF.

The chain links TRBV29-1 to TRBJ2-7; 10 bases map to TRBD1. From germline, CDR1 is SQVTM and CDR2 ANQGSEA. The CDR3 is 12 residues long. Trimming took 7 bases from V and 5 from J; bases not matched to a gene: 5. The CDR3 nucleotides read TGCAGCGCCCGGGACAGGGGTCACGAGCAGTACTTC. Translating gives CSARDRGHEQYF.

This clonotype appeared many times. V and J are TRBV7-8 and TRBJ1-3; D is perhaps TRBD1 (6 bases). Per germline, CDR1 SGHVS and CDR2 FQNEAQ. This CDR3 contains 13 residues. The V end lost 3 bases, the J end lost 7 bases, and 10 bases lay between the germline ends. CDR3 nucleotides: TGTGCCAGCAGCTTCCAGGGGAGCAACACCATATATTTT. Translation gives CASSFQGSNTIYF.

This clonotype was picked up a small number of times. The chain joins TRBV7-8 to TRBJ1-4; 11 nucleotides match TRBD1. Germline V lookup: CDR1 SGHVS, CDR2 FQNEAQ. Trimming cost V 5 bases and J 6 bases; bases outside gene matches: 5. The CDR3 totals 15 residues. The CDR3 coding sequence is TGTGCCAGCAGCCAAGCGGGACAGGGGGATGAAAAACTGTTTTTT. The encoded protein is CASSQAGQGDEKLFF.

A word on this clonotype: Compared with germline, one end of the junction differs, possibly owing to a read error. V usage is TRBV29-1 and J usage is TRBJ2-2; possible D gene TRBD1, 6 bases. This CDR3 is built from 11 residues. Germline loops: CDR1 SQVTM, CDR2 ANQGSEA. CDR3 coding DNA: TGCAGCGTTGATTCGTCAGGGGCGCTGTTTTTT. Amino acids: CSVDSSGALFF.